This TCR beta chain was profiled in a study of blood T cells in healthy people across ages. Study background: Template switching captured about one barcoded beta molecule per two T cells. Study findings and constraints: Age advanced and TCR beta diversity per million T cells fell, roughly linearly. The percentage of naive T cells correlated strongly with TCR beta diversity.

Trimming cost V 7 bases and J 1 base, with 14 bases left between them. Germline V gene lookup returns CDR1 SGHRS and CDR2 YFSETQ. The CDR3 totals 15 residues. The amount of total RNA extracted per sample was at least 6 micrograms. Next came a second PCR, run for 7 to 11 cycles, which used a sample-barcoded 5' primer along with a J-beta primer mix. Each CDR3 protein gets one entry after TCRdb re-called the 5' RACE reads with MiXCR. The table shows 600,000 or so distinct CDR3 sequences, with roughly 43% occurring only once. This clonotype was seen only a few times. The target antigen is unknown. The chain employs TRBV5-1 and TRBJ2-2; D is unclear. This sequence was found in a man at least 80 years old in good health. Sequencing used blood. CDR3 nucleotide sequence: TGCGCCAGCGCTCCGATATCTTGGAACACCGGGGAGCTGTTTTTT. Its protein product is CASAPISWNTGELFF.